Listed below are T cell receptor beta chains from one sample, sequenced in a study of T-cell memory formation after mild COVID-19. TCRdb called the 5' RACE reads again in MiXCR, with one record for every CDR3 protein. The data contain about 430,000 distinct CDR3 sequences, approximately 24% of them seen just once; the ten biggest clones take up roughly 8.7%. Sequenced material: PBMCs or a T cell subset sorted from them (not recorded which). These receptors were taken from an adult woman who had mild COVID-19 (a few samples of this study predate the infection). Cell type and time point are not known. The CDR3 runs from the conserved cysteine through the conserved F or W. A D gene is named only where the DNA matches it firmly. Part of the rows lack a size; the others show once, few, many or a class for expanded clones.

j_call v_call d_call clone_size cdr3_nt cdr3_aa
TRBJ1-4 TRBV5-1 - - TGCGCCAGCAGCGCCAGGGGTCCAACTAATGAAAAACTGTTTTTT CASSARGPTNEKLFF
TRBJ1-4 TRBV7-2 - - TGTGCCAGCAGCGCAGGACAGTGGCGGACTAATGAAAAACTGTTTTTT CASSAGQWRTNEKLFF
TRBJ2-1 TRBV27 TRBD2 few TGTGCCAGCAGGCCACAGGGACTAGCGGGAGGGCCGTGGGATGAGCAGTTCTTC CASRPQGLAGGPWDEQFF
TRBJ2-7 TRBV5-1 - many TGCGCCAGCAGCCCCGGACGGTCCTCCTACGAGCAGTACTTC CASSPGRSSYEQYF
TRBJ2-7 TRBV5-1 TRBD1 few TGCGCCAGCCCCTTCGGGACAGGGGCCTCCACCGCCTACGAGCAGTACTTC CASPFGTGASTAYEQYF
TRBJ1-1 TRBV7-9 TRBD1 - TGTGCCAGCAGCTCAGCCACAGGGGGCACTGAAGCTTTCTTT CASSSATGGTEAFF
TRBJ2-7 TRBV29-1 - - TGCAGCGTTGAAGATCCGGGGGTGGGTTTCACCTACGAGCAGTACTTC CSVEDPGVGFTYEQYF
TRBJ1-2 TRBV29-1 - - TGCAGCGTACCGGGTCTAGCTTCGTATGGCTACACCTTC CSVPGLASYGYTF
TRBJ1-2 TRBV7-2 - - TGTGCCAGCAGCCTTATAACAGGGACCGGAGGCTACACCTTC CASSLITGTGGYTF
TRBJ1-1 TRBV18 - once TGTGCCAGCTCACCTAAACAGATGAACACTGAAGCTTTCTTT CASSPKQMNTEAFF
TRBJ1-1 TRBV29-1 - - TGCAGCGTTGTCCCCGGCGCGCAGGGCTATAGTGAAGCTTTCTTT CSVVPGAQGYSEAFF
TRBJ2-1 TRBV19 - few TGTGCCAGTAGTATTAGGGCTTACAATGAGCAGTTCTTC CASSIRAYNEQFF
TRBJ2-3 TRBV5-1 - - TGCGCCAGCAGCTCCGGGGGGCGCAATGGGGATACGCAGTATTTT CASSSGGRNGDTQYF
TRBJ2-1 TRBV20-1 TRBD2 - TGCAGTGCTAGGCCGGGGGGCTCCTACAATGAGCAGTTCTTC CSARPGGSYNEQFF
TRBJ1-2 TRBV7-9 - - TGTGCCAGCAGCCTAGCCGGGGGAGCGAACTATGGCTACACCTTC CASSLAGGANYGYTF
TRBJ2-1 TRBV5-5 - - TGTGCCAGCAGCTGGGCGTTCATTGGCAATGAGCAGTTCTTC CASSWAFIGNEQFF
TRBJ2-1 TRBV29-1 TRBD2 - TGCAGCGTTGCCCCGGGACTAGCGGGACATGAGCAGTTCTTC CSVAPGLAGHEQFF
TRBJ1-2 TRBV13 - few TGTGCCAGCAGCTCCCCTCCTGCTTATCCGGGGTACGGCTACACCTTC CASSSPPAYPGYGYTF
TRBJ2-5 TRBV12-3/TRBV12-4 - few TGTGCCAGCAGTTTAGGGACAGTCGGAGGGGCCCAGTACTTC CASSLGTVGGAQYF
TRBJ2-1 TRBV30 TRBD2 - TGTGCCTGGACTCCCGCCGGACTAGCGGGAGTAAATGAGCAGTTCTTC CAWTPAGLAGVNEQFF
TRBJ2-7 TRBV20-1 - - TGCAGTGCTAGAGAGGCGGCTGCCTACGAGCAGTACTTC CSAREAAAYEQYF
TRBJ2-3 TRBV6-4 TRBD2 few TGTGCCAGCAGCGGGGGGGACCCAGATACGCAGTATTTT CASSGGDPDTQYF
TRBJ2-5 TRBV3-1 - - TGTGCCAGCAGCCTGGAGGACGTGGGGGAAGAGACCCAGTACTTC CASSLEDVGEETQYF
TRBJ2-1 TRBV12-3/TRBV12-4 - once TGTGCCAGCGCCCCGAGCTCCTACAATGAGCAGTTCTTC CASAPSSYNEQFF
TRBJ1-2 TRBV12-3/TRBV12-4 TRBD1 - TGTGCCAGCAGCTACAGGACAGGGGGCTTGGATGGCTACACCTTC CASSYRTGGLDGYTF
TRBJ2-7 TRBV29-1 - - TGCAGCGTATCGAGCAGGAGCTCCTACGAGCAGTACTTC CSVSSRSSYEQYF
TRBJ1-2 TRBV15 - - TGTGCCACCAGCAGAGACCAATTTGGGGACTATGGCTACACCTTC CATSRDQFGDYGYTF
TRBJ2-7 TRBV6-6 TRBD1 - TGTGCCAGCAGTTCGGGACAGCCATACGAGCAGTACTTC CASSSGQPYEQYF
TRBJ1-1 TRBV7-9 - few TGTGCCAGCTCACAACAGGGACCCATGAACACTGAAGCTTTCTTT CASSQQGPMNTEAFF
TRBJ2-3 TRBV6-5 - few TGTGCCAGCAGCCCCTTCGCCCGAGGGGATACGCAGTATTTT CASSPFARGDTQYF
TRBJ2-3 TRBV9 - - TGTGCCAGCAGCGTCTTGGACAGCCAGGATACGCAGTATTTT CASSVLDSQDTQYF
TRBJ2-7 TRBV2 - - TGTGCCAGCATAAGACCCCCCTACGAGCAGTACTTC CASIRPPYEQYF
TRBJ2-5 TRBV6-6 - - TGTGCCAGCAGTCTCGTCATGACTAGGGCTCGAGAGACCCAGTACTTC CASSLVMTRARETQYF
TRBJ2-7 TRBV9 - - TGTGCCAGCAGCGAAAGACTGGAAGGCTACGAGCAGTACTTC CASSERLEGYEQYF
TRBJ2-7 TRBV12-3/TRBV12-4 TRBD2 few TGTGCCAGCAAGAAACTAGCGGGCCTACAGTACTTC CASKKLAGLQYF
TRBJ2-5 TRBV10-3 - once TGTGCCATCAGTGAGTCTGGGGCAGTTACCCAGTACTTC CAISESGAVTQYF
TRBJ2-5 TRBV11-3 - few TGTGCCAGCAGCCTCACAGGGAGCTACACAGAGACCCAGTACTTC CASSLTGSYTETQYF
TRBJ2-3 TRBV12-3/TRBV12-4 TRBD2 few TGTGCCAGCAGCGGGCGGGGGGCCATAAAAACAGATACGCAGTATTTT CASSGRGAIKTDTQYF
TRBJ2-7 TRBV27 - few TGTGCCAGCATCTCCGAGACGCATCCCTACGAGCAGTACTTC CASISETHPYEQYF
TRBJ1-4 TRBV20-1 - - TGCAGTGCTAGTTGGGGGGCTGAAGAAAAACTGTTTTTT CSASWGAEEKLFF
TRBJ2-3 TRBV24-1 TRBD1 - TGTGCCACCAGTGATCTCACAGGGGGCCAGAGCACAGATACGCAGTATTTT CATSDLTGGQSTDTQYF
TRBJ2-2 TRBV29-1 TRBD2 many TGCGTAGGCGGGAGGGCCACCGGGGAGCTGTTTTTT CVGGRATGELFF
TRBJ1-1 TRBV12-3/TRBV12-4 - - TGTGCCAGCAGTACCAATTTACTCACTGAAGCTTTCTTT CASSTNLLTEAFF
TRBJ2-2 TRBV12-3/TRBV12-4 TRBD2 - TGTGCCAGCAGTTTGCTAGCGGCCGGGGAGCTGTTTTTT CASSLLAAGELFF
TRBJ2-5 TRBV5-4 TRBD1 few TGTGCCAGCATCCGACAGGGAGAGGAGACCCAGTACTTC CASIRQGEETQYF
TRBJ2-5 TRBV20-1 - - TGCAGTGCTAGTCTAGACGGGGAGACCCAGTACTTC CSASLDGETQYF
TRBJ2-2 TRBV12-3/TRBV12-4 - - TGTGCCAGCAGTTCCCCGGGCAGGGGACGGACCGGGGAGCTGTTTTTT CASSSPGRGRTGELFF
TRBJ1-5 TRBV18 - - TGTGCCAGCTCACCTTACGGGGGAGGCAATCAGCCCCAGCATTTT CASSPYGGGNQPQHF
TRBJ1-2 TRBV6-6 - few TGTGCCGCCGTAGACAAGGCAGCTAACTATGGCTACACCTTC CAAVDKAANYGYTF
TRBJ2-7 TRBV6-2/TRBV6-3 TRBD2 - TGTGCCAGCAGTACCCGGACTAGCGGGAGGGCCGGCTCCTACGAGCAGTACTTC CASSTRTSGRAGSYEQYF
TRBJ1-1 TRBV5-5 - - TGTGCCAGCAGCTTCGTTCTTTCGAACACTGAAGCTTTCTTT CASSFVLSNTEAFF